This T cell receptor (beta chain) was captured by sequencing in a study of T cell repertoires in cytomegalovirus infection. TCRdb recomputed calls from the reads with MiXCR, one row per CDR3 protein. Of some 800,000 distinct CDR3 sequences listed, approximately 30% were seen once; the top ten hold 9.5% to 15%. Between the trimmed V and J ends, which lost 0 bases and 6 bases, there was a span of 17 bases. The germline V gene has CDR1 DFQATT and CDR2 SNEGSKA (reference sequence). The CDR3 totals 15 residues. Details on this clonotype: Antigen unknown.

Sample: cultured CD8+ T cells from PBMCs, taken from culture after CMV antigen stimulation. The chain joins TRBV20-1 to TRBJ1-2; a weak D match, TRBD1 (5 bases). This receptor was obtained from a human donor in good health (CMV status not recorded). Some clones in this sample may be carry-over from other donors' samples. The CDR3 reads CSAREGGRGTDGYTF. The CDR3 DNA reads TGCAGTGCTAGAGAGGGGGGGAGGGGAACTGATGGCTACACCTTC.